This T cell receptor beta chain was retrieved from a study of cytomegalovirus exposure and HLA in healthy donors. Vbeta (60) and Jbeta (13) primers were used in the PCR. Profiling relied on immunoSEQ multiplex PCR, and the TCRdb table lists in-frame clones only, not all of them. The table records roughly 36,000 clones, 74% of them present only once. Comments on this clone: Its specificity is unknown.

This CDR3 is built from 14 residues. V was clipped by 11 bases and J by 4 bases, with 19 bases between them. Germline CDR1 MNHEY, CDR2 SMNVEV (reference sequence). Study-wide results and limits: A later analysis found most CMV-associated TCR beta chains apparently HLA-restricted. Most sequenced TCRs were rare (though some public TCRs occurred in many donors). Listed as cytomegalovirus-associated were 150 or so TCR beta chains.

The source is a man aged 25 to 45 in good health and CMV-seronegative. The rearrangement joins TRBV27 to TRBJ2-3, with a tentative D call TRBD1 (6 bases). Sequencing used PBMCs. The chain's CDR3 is CASQGYGGADTQYF. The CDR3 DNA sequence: TGTGCCTCGCAGGGGTATGGGGGAGCAGATACGCAGTATTTT.